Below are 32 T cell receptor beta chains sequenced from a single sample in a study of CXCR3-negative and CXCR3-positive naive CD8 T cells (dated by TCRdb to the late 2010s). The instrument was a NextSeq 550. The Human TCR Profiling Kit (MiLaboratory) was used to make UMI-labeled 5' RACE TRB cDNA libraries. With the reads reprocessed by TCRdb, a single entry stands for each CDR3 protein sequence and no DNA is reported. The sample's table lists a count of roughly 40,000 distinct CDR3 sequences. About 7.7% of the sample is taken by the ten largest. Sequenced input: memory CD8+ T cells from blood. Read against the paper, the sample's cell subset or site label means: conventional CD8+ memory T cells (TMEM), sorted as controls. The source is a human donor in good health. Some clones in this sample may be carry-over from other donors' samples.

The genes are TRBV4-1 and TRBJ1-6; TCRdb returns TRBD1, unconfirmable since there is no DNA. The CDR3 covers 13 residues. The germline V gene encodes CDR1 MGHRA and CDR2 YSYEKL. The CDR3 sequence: CASSQPGDSPLHF.

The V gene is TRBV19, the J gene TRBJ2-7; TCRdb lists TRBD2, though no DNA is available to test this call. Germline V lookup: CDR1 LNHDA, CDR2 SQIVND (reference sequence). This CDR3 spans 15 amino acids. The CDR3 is CASTRPAGGSYEQYF. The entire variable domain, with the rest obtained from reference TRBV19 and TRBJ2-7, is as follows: DGGITQSPKYLFRKEGQNVTLSCEQNLNHDAMYWYRQDPGQGLRLIYYSQIVNDFQKGDIAEGYSVSREKKESFPLTVTSAQKNPTAFYLCASTRPAGGSYEQYFGPGTRLTVT.

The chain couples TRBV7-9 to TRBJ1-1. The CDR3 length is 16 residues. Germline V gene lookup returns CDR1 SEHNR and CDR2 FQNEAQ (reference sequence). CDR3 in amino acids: CASSGAKTSMNTEAFF.

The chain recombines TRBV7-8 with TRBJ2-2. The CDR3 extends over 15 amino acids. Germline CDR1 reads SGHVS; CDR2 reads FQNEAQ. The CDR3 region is CASSLVVLDTGELFF.

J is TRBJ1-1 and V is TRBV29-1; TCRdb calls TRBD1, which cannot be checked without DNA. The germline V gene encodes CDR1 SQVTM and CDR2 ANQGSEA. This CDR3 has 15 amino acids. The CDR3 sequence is CSVEERTNTGPEAFF.

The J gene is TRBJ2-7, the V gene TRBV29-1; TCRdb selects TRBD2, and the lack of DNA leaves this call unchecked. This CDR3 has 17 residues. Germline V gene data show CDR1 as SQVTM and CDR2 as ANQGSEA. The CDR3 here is CSVEGGMSGTRPYEQYF.

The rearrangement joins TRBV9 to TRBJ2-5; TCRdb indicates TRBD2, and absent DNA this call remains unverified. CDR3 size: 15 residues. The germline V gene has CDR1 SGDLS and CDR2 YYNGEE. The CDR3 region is CASSPTRTSGETQYF.

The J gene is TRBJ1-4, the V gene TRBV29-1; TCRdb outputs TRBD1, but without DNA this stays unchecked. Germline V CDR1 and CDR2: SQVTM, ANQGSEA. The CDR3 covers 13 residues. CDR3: CSGLTGANEKLFF.

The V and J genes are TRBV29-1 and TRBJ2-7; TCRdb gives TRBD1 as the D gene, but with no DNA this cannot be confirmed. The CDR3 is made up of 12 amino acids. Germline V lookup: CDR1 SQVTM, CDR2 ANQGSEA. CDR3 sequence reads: CSVEGQGYEQYF.

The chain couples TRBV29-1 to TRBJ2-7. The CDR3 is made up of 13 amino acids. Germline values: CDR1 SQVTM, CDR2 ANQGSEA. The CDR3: CSVVSEETYEQYF.

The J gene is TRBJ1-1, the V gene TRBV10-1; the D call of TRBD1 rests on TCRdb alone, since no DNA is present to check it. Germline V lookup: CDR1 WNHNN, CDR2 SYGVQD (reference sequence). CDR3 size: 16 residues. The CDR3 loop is CATPLEGVRSNTEAFF.

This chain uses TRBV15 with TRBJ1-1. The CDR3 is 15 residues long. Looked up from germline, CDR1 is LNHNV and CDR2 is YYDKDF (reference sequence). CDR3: CATSRGFEGPTEAFF.

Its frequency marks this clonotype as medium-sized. CDR3: CASRDGTDPFPLHF. The rearrangement links TRBV6-2 or TRBV6-3 to TRBJ1-6; lacking DNA, the TRBD1 call made by TCRdb goes unchecked. The CDR3 has 14 residues. Germline-derived CDR1 and CDR2 are MNHEY and SVGEGT.

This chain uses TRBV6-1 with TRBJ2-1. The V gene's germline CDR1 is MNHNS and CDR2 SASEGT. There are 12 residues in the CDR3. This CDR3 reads CASNQVVNEQFF.

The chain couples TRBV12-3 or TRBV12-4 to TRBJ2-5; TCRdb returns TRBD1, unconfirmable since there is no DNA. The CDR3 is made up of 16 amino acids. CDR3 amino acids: CASREDGGDHQETQYF.

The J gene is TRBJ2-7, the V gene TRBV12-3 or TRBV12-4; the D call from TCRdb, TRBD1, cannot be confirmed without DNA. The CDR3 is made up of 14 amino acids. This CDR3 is CASSLVGQSYEQYF.

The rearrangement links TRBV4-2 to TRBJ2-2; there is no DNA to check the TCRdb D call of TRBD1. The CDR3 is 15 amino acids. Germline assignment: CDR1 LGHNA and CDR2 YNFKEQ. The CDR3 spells CASSRSGQNTGELFF.

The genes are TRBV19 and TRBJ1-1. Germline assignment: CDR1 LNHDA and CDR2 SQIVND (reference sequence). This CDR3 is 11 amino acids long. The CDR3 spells CASKEGPEAFF.

CDR3 protein: CASSQVPGHPSYEQYF. This sequence joins TRBV14 and TRBJ2-7; the TCRdb D gene call, TRBD1, has no DNA to confirm it. CDR3 length: 16 amino acids. CDR1 is SGHDN, CDR2 FVKESK, per germline.

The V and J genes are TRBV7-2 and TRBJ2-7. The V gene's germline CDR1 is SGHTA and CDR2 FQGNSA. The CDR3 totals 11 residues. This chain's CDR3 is CASSLAHEQYF.

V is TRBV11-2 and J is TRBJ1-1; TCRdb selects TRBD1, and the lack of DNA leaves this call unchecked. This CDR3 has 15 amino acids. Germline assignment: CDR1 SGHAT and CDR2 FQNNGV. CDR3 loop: CASSRTGQANTEAFF.

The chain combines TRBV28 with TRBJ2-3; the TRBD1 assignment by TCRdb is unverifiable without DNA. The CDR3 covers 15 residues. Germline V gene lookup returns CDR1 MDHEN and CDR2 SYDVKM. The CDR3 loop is CASSLYTGGTDTQYF.

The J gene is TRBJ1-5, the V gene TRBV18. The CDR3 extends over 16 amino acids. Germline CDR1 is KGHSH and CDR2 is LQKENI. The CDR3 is CASSPGWAVGNQPQHF.

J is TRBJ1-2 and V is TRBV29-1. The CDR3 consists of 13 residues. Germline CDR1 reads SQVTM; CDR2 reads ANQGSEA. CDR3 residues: CSVEFGGTDGYTF.

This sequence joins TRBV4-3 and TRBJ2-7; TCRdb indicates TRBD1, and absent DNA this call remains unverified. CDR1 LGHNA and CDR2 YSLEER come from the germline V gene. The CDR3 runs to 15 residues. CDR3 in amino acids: CASSHQTGDPYEQYF.

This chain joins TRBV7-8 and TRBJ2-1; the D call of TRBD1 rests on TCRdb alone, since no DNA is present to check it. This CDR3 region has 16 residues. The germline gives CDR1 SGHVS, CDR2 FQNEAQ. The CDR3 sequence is CASSLSGGPSYNEQFF.

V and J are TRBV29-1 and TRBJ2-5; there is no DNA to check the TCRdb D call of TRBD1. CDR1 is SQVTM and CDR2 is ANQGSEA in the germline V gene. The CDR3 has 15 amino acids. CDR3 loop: CSVEDRRGRGETQYF.

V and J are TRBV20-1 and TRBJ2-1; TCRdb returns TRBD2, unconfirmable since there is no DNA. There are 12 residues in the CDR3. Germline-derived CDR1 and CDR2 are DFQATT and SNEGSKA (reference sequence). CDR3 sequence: CSVSGGAHEQFF.

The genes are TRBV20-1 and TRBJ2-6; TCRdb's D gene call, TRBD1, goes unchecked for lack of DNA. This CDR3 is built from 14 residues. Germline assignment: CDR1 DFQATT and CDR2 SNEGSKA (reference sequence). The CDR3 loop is CSGGPLGGANVLTF.

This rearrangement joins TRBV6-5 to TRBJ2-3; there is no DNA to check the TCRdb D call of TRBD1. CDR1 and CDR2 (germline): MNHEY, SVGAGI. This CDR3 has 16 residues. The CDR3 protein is CASRPPTLTGTDTQYF.

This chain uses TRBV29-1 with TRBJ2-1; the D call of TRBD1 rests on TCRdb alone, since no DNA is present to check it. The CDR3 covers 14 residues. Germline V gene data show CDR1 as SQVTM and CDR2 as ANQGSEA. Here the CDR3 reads CSVEGGQSFNEQFF.

CDR3 amino acids: CASTLGLAGGPLETQYF. The chain combines TRBV28 with TRBJ2-5; TCRdb names TRBD2, which stays unverified in the absence of DNA. This CDR3 region has 17 residues. Germline V lookup: CDR1 MDHEN, CDR2 SYDVKM.